This TCR beta chain was recorded in a study of shared clonotypes between healthy human individuals. This CDR3 region has 17 residues. The V segment lost 6 bases and the J segment 0 bases; nucleotides outside the gene matches: 7. The V gene's germline CDR1 is KGHSH and CDR2 LQKENI. Only in-frame clones appear in the TCRdb table, and some are missing; sequencing was by immunoSEQ multiplex PCR. This sample has over 1.4 million clones, with roughly 96% found just once. This receptor was taken from a man younger than 45 in good health. The V call is TRBV18, the J call TRBJ2-4, with 11 bases identical to TRBD2. Sequenced sample: naive CD4+ T cells sorted from blood. Subset defined: CD45RA+ positively selected. The CDR3 bases are TGTGCCAGCTCCCCGGGACTAGCGGAAGTAGCCAAAAACATTCAGTACTTC. This translates into CASSPGLAEVAKNIQYF.